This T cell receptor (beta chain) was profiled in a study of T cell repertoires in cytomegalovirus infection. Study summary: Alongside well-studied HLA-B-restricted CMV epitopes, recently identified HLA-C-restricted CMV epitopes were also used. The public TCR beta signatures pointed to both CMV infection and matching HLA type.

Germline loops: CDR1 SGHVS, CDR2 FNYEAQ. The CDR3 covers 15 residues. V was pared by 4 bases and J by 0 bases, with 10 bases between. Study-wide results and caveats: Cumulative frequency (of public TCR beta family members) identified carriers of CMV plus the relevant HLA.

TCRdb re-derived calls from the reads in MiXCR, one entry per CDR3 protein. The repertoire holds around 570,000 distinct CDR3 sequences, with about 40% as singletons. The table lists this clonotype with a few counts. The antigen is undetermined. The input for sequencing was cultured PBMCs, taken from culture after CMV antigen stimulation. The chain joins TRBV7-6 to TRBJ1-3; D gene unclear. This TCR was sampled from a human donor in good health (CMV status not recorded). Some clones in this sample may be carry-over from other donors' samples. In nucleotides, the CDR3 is TGTGCCAGCAGCTCTGACGGCCTCTCTGGAAACACCATATATTTT. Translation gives CASSSDGLSGNTIYF.